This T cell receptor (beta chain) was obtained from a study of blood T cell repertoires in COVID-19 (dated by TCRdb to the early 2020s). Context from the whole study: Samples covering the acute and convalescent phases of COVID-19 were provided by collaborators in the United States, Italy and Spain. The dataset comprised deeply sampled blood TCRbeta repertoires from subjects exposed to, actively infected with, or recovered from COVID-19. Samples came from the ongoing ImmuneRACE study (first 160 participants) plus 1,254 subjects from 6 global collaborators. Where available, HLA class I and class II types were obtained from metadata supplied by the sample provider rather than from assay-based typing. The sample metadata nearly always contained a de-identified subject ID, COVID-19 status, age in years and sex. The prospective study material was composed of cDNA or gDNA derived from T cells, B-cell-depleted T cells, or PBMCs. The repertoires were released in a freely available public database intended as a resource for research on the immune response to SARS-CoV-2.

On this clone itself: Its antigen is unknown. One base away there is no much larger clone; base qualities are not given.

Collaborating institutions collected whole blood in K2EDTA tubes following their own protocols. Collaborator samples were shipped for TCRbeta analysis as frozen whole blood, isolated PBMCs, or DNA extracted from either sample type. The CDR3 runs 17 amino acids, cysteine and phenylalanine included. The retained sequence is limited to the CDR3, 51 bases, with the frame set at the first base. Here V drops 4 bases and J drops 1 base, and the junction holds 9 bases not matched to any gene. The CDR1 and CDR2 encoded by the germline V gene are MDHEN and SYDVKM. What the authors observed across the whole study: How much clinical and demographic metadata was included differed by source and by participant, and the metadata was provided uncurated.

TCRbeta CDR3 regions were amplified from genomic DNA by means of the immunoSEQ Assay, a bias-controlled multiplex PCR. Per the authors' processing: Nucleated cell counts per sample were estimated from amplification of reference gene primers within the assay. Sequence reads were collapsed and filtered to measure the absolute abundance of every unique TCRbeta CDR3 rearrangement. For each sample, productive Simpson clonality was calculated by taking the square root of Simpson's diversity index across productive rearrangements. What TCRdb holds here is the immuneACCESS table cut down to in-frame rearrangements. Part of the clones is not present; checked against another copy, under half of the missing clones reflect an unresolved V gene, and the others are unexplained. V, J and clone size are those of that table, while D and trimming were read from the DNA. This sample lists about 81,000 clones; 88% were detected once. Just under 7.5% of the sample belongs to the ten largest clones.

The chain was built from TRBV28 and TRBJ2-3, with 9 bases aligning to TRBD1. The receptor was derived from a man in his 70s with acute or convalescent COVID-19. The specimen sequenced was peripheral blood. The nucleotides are TGTGCCAGCAGTTCTCCGGGACAGGGAGACGGCACAGATACGCAGTATTTT. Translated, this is CASSSPGQGDGTDTQYF.